At least ten counts were recorded for the clone carrying this T cell receptor beta chain. Seattle enrolled patients during active infection and tracked them longitudinally. In germline, CDR1 is MGHRA, CDR2 YSYEKL. Trimming shortened V by 3 bases and J by 7 bases, and 6 bases separated the two germline ends. The CDR3 is 12 amino acids. The data were taken from a study of blood T cell repertoires in COVID-19. About the study: Samples of COVID-19 (acute and convalescent) were obtained from the United States, Italy and Spain. In each case, the material was cDNA or gDNA derived from T cells, B-cell-depleted T cells, or PBMCs.

In the original analysis: Scientists estimated how many nucleated cells there were by amplifying reference gene primers. Assay used: immunoSEQ multiplex PCR; TCRdb lists only in-frame clones, some missing. V, J and clone size are those of that table, while D and trimming were read from the DNA. The sample lists around 330,000 clones, approximately 88% occurring once. The chain carries TRBV4-1 and TRBJ2-2, with D perhaps matching TRBD2 (5 bases). Sequencing was performed on peripheral blood. The receptor's source is a young woman with COVID-19, enrolled during active disease. CDR3 in amino acids: CASSQSGGELFF. The CDR3, as DNA: TGCGCCAGCAGCCAGAGCGGCGGGGAGCTGTTTTTT.